This TCR beta chain was found in a study of blood T cell repertoires in COVID-19. Study background: Samples of COVID-19 (acute and convalescent) were obtained from the United States, Italy and Spain. The analysed material was cDNA or gDNA that came from T cells, B-cell-depleted T cells, or PBMCs.

Per the authors' pipeline: Amplified reference gene primers provided the basis for estimating nucleated cell counts. Data came from immunoSEQ multiplex PCR; TCRdb stores just in-frame clones and leaves some out. V and J calls plus clone size are reproduced from that table; the DNA served to infer D and trimming. The data contain approximately 280,000 clones, 89% of them singletons. Germline V gives CDR1 SGHVS, CDR2 FQNEAQ. V was cut by 6 bases and J by 0 bases, with 13 bases left in between. This CDR3 spans 15 amino acids. The rearrangement joins TRBV7-8 to TRBJ2-3; possibly TRBD2 for D (6 bases). This receptor was identified in a man in his fifties or sixties with acute or convalescent COVID-19. Material: peripheral blood. The CDR3 region has the DNA TGTGCCAGCAGGGGGAGACGGGGGAGCACAGATACGCAGTATTTT. Its protein is CASRGRRGSTDTQYF.